This T cell receptor (beta chain) is drawn from a study of blood T cells in healthy people across ages. A second PCR, run for about 7 to 11 cycles, used a sample-barcoded 5' primer plus a J-beta primer mix. TCRdb re-called the 5' RACE reads through MiXCR, storing one row per CDR3 protein. Among 700,000 to 850,000 distinct CDR3 sequences listed, 50% to 65% were seen once. The CDR3 contains 13 residues. V lost 6 bases to trimming and J lost 1 base, with 10 bases between them. Germline values: CDR1 MNHEY, CDR2 SMNVEV (reference sequence). This clonotype was detected only a few times. Peripheral blood samples of around 9.3 milliliters were drawn from each donor.

The chain couples TRBV27 to TRBJ2-7; possibly TRBD2 for D (5 bases). This TCR was sampled from a man older than 75 in good health. The sequenced sample was blood. The CDR3 DNA follows: TGTGCCAGCAGCCGGGGATATTCCTACGAGCAGTACTTC. Translated, it gives CASSRGYSYEQYF.